A single sample gave rise to the 21 T cell receptor beta chains below, sequenced in a study of molecular identifiers for immune sequencing clone quantification. TCRdb re-derived calls from the PCR reads in MiXCR, one entry per CDR3 protein. The sample has about 320,000 distinct CDR3 sequences, 20% to 25% seen once. Sequencing was done on a sample of naive CD8+ T cells from blood, with Jurkat cell RNA spiked in. Documented subset: FACS-sorted CD8+CD4-CCR7+CD45RA+ naive T cells. These receptors all stem from a human donor in good health. Some libraries in this study had Jurkat cell RNA spiked in.

This clonotype was counted ten times or more. V gene TRBV29-1 combines with J gene TRBJ1-4, with D uncertain. The V gene lost 7 bases and the J gene lost 8 bases, with 11 bases spanning the gap. The germline V gene has CDR1 SQVTM and CDR2 ANQGSEA. The CDR3 contains 11 residues. The CDR3 DNA reads as TGCAGCGCCCAGAAGTCCGAAAAACTGTTTTTT. Protein: CSAQKSEKLFF.

This clonotype was observed at least ten times. The V gene is TRBV27, the J gene TRBJ1-5; D not resolved. Germline lookup yields CDR1 MNHEY and CDR2 SMNVEV (reference sequence). The V end was cut by 0 bases, the J end by 6 bases, with 6 bases between. This CDR3 is 13 amino acids long. CDR3 region: CASSLSWGQPQHF. The CDR3 DNA reads TGTGCCAGCAGTTTATCTTGGGGTCAGCCCCAGCATTTT.

CDR3 DNA sequence: TGTGCCAGTAGTATAGGGCTCTCCGTGCTGTTTTTT. It codes for CASSIGLSVLFF. V and J are TRBV19 and TRBJ2-2; D gene unclear. Germline V CDR1 and CDR2: LNHDA, SQIVND (reference sequence). The CDR3 length is 12 residues. Trimming removed 1 base at V and 13 bases at J, with 10 bases between.

This clonotype was found many times. The V gene is TRBV27, the J gene TRBJ1-1, with D tentatively TRBD1 (6 bases). Trimming took 5 bases from V and 1 from J, leaving 11 bases between them. The CDR3 runs 14 residues. Germline V gene sequence: CDR1 MNHEY, CDR2 SMNVEV (reference sequence). CDR3 coding DNA: TGTGCCAGCAGTCTAGGACAGTCGAACACTGAAGCTTTCTTT. Translating gives CASSLGQSNTEAFF.

This clonotype was picked up many times. The gene calls are TRBV9 and TRBJ2-3; perhaps D is TRBD1 or TRBD2 (6 bases each). The CDR3 has 16 amino acids. Trimming shortened V by 6 bases and J by 2 bases, and 19 bases separated the two germline ends. Germline V gene sequence: CDR1 SGDLS, CDR2 YYNGEE. CDR3 DNA: TGTGCCAGCAACAAAGCGGAGGGGGGTAACACAGATACGCAGTATTTT. Translation: CASNKAEGGNTDTQYF.

This clonotype was seen ten or more times. The chain recombines TRBV7-2 with TRBJ2-3, with D perhaps matching TRBD1 (5 bases). The CDR3 extends over 15 amino acids. CDR1 is SGHTA, CDR2 FQGNSA, per germline. Trimming left V 5 bases short and J 0 bases short, with 12 bases between. The CDR3 sequence: CASSQQDHSTDTQYF. For the CDR3, the DNA is TGTGCCAGCAGCCAACAGGACCATAGCACAGATACGCAGTATTTT.

Concerning this clonotype: With a much larger clone just one base away, this may be a read error. This chain uses TRBV5-6 with TRBJ1-1; D is perhaps TRBD1 (5 bases). Germline CDR1 reads SGHDT; CDR2 reads YYEEEE. The CDR3 totals 14 residues. The CDR3 DNA reads as TGTGTCAGCACCCCGGGGACCCTGAACACTGAAGCTTTCTTT. This sequence encodes CVSTPGTLNTEAFF.

This clonotype showed up many times. CDR3 residues: CASSLDRAGLLFF. In DNA form, the CDR3 reads TGTGCCAGCAGCTTAGACCGGGCCGGATTGCTGTTTTTT. The chain has TRBV7-6 and TRBJ1-4; D call uncertain. V was trimmed by 1 base and J by 14 bases, leaving 14 bases between them. Germline V gene data show CDR1 as SGHVS and CDR2 as FNYEAQ. The CDR3 runs to 13 residues.

This CDR3 reads CSAHGGMGNQPQHF. The CDR3, as DNA: TGCAGTGCTCATGGGGGGATGGGCAATCAGCCCCAGCATTTT. This rearrangement joins TRBV20-1 to TRBJ1-5; perhaps TRBD1 as D (5 bases). This CDR3 has 14 amino acids. Germline-derived CDR1 and CDR2 are DFQATT and SNEGSKA (reference sequence). The V gene lost 5 bases and the J gene lost 2 bases, with 13 bases spanning the gap.

This clonotype has ten or more counts. The CDR3 is CASSSLAELTDTQYF. CDR3 bases: TGTGCCAGCAGCTCGTTAGCGGAACTGACAGATACGCAGTATTTT. The V call is TRBV7-9, the J call TRBJ2-3; D might be TRBD2 (6 bases). The V gene's germline CDR1 is SEHNR and CDR2 FQNEAQ (reference sequence). The CDR3 totals 15 residues. Trimming removed 4 bases at V and 3 bases at J, with 14 bases between.

V usage is TRBV4-3 and J usage is TRBJ2-2; TRBD1 is a possible D gene (5 bases). V was pared by 0 bases and J by 2 bases, with 13 bases between. This CDR3 region has 17 residues. CDR1 LGHNA and CDR2 YSLEER come from the germline V gene. CDR3 sequence (DNA): TGCGCCAGCAGCCAAGATCGCGTACAGGCTAACACCGGGGAGCTGTTTTTT. Protein product: CASSQDRVQANTGELFF.

This clonotype was observed at least ten times. The chain has TRBV6-6 and TRBJ2-3; 7 nucleotides line up with TRBD2. The CDR3 is 14 residues long. Germline CDR1 reads MNHNY; CDR2 reads SVGAGI (reference sequence). Trimming took 4 bases from V and 2 from J; bases not matched to a gene: 3. Here the CDR3 DNA reads TGTGCCAGCAGTTCTAGCGGAATCACAGATACGCAGTATTTT. Encoded protein: CASSSSGITDTQYF.

This clonotype has at least ten counts. J is TRBJ2-5 and V is TRBV29-1; possibly TRBD1 for D (6 bases). Trimming left V 1 base short and J 1 base short, with 16 bases between. This CDR3 comprises 16 residues. Germline CDR1 and CDR2: SQVTM and ANQGSEA. The CDR3 DNA sequence: TGCAGCGTTGAAGGGCAGGAGTGGGGGCCCCAAGAGACCCAGTACTTC. Protein sequence: CSVEGQEWGPQETQYF. The variable domain in full, with the rest retrieved from reference TRBV29-1 and TRBJ2-5, is SAVISQKPSRDICQRGTSLTIQCQVDSQVTMMFWYRQQPGQSLTLIATANQGSEATYESGFVIDKFPISRPNLTFSTLTVSNMSPEDSSIYLCSVEGQEWGPQETQYFGPGTRLLVL.

This clonotype was found many times. The chain employs TRBV13 and TRBJ2-1; unclear D gene. This CDR3 contains 16 residues. The V gene lost 5 bases and the J gene lost 9 bases, with 23 bases spanning the gap. CDR1 is PRHDT and CDR2 is FYEKMQ in the germline V gene (reference sequence). CDR3 nucleotides: TGTGCCAGCAGCCTCCTCCGGGCCTCCGGTTTTGGTGAGCAGTTCTTC. Amino acid sequence: CASSLLRASGFGEQFF.

This clonotype was found a few times. This may arise from a read error, as a much more abundant clone is one base away. The chain carries TRBV29-1 and TRBJ1-1; D not certain. Trimming removed 0 bases from V and 6 bases from J, with 14 bases in between. Per germline, CDR1 SQVTM and CDR2 ANQGSEA. The CDR3 loop spans 14 amino acids. CDR3 DNA: TGCAGCGTTGAAGATATGAGGGTAGGCGCTGAAGCTTTCTTT. Amino acid sequence: CSVEDMRVGAEAFF.

This clonotype was counted many times. The chain combines TRBV27 with TRBJ1-4; D unclear. This CDR3 region has 13 residues. Trimming pared 1 base from V and 3 bases from J, leaving 3 bases between. CDR1 is MNHEY, CDR2 SMNVEV, per germline (reference sequence). This chain's CDR3 is CASSLWPNEKLFF. CDR3 in DNA: TGTGCCAGCAGTTTATGGCCTAATGAAAAACTGTTTTTT.

This clonotype has ten or more counts. The chain is built from TRBV27 and TRBJ2-7; D remains unclear. Germline V CDR1 and CDR2: MNHEY, SMNVEV (reference sequence). This CDR3 has 12 amino acids. Trimming took off 4 bases at V and 3 bases at J, with 7 bases between the two ends. The CDR3 here is CASSSYNYEQYF. For the CDR3, the DNA is TGTGCCAGCAGTTCGTATAACTACGAGCAGTACTTC.

This clonotype has at least ten counts. The chain uses TRBV6-2 or TRBV6-3 and TRBJ2-2, with no clear D. Trimming removed 6 bases from V and 5 bases from J, with 13 bases in between. CDR1 and CDR2 from the germline V gene are MNHEY and SVGEGT. CDR3 length equals 14 residues. The CDR3 here is CASSMSWVTGELFF. As DNA, the CDR3 is TGTGCCAGCAGCATGTCGTGGGTAACCGGGGAGCTGTTTTTT.

This clonotype was seen repeatedly, ten times or more. The chain couples TRBV9 to TRBJ1-1, with a weak D call TRBD1 (5 bases). V was pared by 4 bases and J by 7 bases, with 11 bases between. The CDR3 has 12 amino acids. Germline CDR1 and CDR2: SGDLS and YYNGEE. The CDR3 protein is CASSKWDGEAFF. The CDR3 DNA follows: TGTGCCAGCAGCAAATGGGACGGTGAAGCTTTCTTT. Drawing the rest from reference TRBV9 and TRBJ1-1, the complete variable domain is DSGVTQTPKHLITATGQRVTLRCSPRSGDLSVYWYQQSLDQGLQFLIQYYNGEERAKGNILERFSAQQFPDLHSELNLSSLELGDSALYFCASSKWDGEAFFGQGTRLTVV.

The sample holds many counts of this clonotype. The chain recombines TRBV20-1 with TRBJ1-5, with 7 bases that match TRBD1. The CDR3 is made up of 15 amino acids. Germline V gene sequence: CDR1 DFQATT, CDR2 SNEGSKA (reference sequence). The ends lost 0 bases at V and 5 bases at J; junction bases unmatched: 7. This CDR3 reads CSARENTDRDQPQHF. As DNA, the CDR3 is TGCAGTGCTAGAGAGAACACTGACAGGGATCAGCCCCAGCATTTT.

The chain has TRBV9 and TRBJ2-5; 11 nucleotides agree with TRBD2. Germline assignment: CDR1 SGDLS and CDR2 YYNGEE. V was pared by 1 base and J by 2 bases, with 4 bases of the junction left unmatched. The CDR3 covers 16 residues. This CDR3 reads CASSVYGTSGQETQYF. DNA for the CDR3: TGTGCCAGCAGCGTATATGGGACTAGCGGTCAAGAGACCCAGTACTTC.